This T cell receptor (beta chain) was sequenced for a study of T cells in localized non-small cell lung cancer. Findings and limits, study-wide: Adjacent lung held a median around 58 of the top 100 tumor clones.

Assay used: immunoSEQ multiplex PCR; TCRdb lists only in-frame clones, some missing. The table records roughly 72,000 clones, roughly nine tenths of them present only once. The CDR3 contains 13 residues. Germline V lookup: CDR1 LNHDA, CDR2 SQIVND (reference sequence). Losses at the gene ends were 8 bases for V and 6 bases for J; bases not matched to a gene: 6. Regarding this clone: The target antigen is unknown.

The sample here was peripheral blood, taken before any cancer treatment. This clonotype was obtained from a male donor at least 60 years old with stage III squamous cell lung carcinoma. This chain joins TRBV19 and TRBJ2-3; the match to TRBD1 covers 9 bases. CDR3 protein: CASGTTGGDTQYF. The CDR3 DNA reads TGTGCCAGTGGGACGACAGGGGGGGATACGCAGTATTTT.